Detailed here is one T cell receptor beta chain. Its specificity is unknown. This table comes from immunoSEQ multiplex PCR, and its TCRdb copy is limited to in-frame clones, with some not included. In the table there are more than 1 million clones, approximately 80% of which are singletons. This entry comes from a study of shared clonotypes between healthy human individuals. General study points: Compared with clonotypes that all four donors shared, non-shared clonotypes had lower generation probabilities. Naive subsets generally exceeded memory subsets in estimated richness.

The sample was memory CD4+ T cells from PBMCs. Subset described: CD45RA-negative fraction. The receptor was derived from a man between 18 and 35 years old in good health. Some clones in this sample may be carry-over from other donors' samples.

CDR3 residues: CASSSEGQGDTDEQFF. The DNA for the CDR3 is TGCGCCAGCAGCAGCGAGGGACAGGGAGACACAGATGAGCAGTTCTTC. The chain links TRBV5-1 to TRBJ2-1; TRBD1 agrees at 9 bases. CDR1 and CDR2 from the germline V gene are SGHRS and YFSETQ. Trimming removed 4 bases from V and 8 bases from J; junction bases left unmatched: 13. The CDR3 sequence is 16 residues long.